A single sample is the source of the 29 T cell receptor beta chains below, sequenced in a study of OX40 agonist ivuxolimab in advanced cancers. Assay used: immunoSEQ multiplex PCR; TCRdb lists only in-frame clones, some missing. The sample holds 83,000 or so clones, around 84% seen once. The specimen was CD4+ or CD8+ T cells sorted from blood, collected in a trial of the OX40 agonist ivuxolimab. All receptors come from an adult with an advanced solid tumor such as melanoma, head and neck, liver or kidney cancer.

In its sample, this clone was seen once. The chain recombines TRBV7-2 with TRBJ2-5; 8 positions match TRBD2. This CDR3 has 15 residues. The V segment lost 1 base and the J segment 5 bases; nucleotides outside the gene matches: 6. Germline V gene lookup returns CDR1 SGHTA and CDR2 FQGNSA. This chain's CDR3 is CASSLVAGGEETQYF. The CDR3 DNA sequence: TGTGCCAGCAGCTTAGTCGCGGGGGGCGAGGAGACCCAGTACTTC.

V and J are TRBV30 and TRBJ2-5, with D unresolved. The CDR3 contains 16 residues. Germline CDR1 and CDR2: GTSNPN and SVGIG (reference sequence). V gave up 2 bases and J gave up 1 base, with 17 bases separating them. The CDR3 region is CAWSSPVAPLQETQYF. The CDR3, as DNA: TGTGCCTGGAGTTCCCCTGTGGCACCACTCCAAGAGACCCAGTACTTC.

The V and J genes are TRBV10-3 and TRBJ2-2, with TRBD2 as a possible D gene (5 bases). Trimming took 4 bases from V and 7 from J, leaving 16 bases between them. CDR1 and CDR2 (germline): ENHRY, SYGVKD. The CDR3 length is 15 residues. CDR3 DNA: TGTGCCATCAGTGTGCGTGAGGCTGAGGGCGGGGAGCTGTTTTTT. Protein sequence: CAISVREAEGGELFF.

The genes are TRBV6-6 and TRBJ1-2, with TRBD1 identical over 7 bases. CDR3 length: 15 amino acids. CDR1 is MNHNY and CDR2 is SVGAGI in the germline V gene (reference sequence). Trimming cost V 3 bases and J 4 bases; bases outside gene matches: 8. CDR3 sequence: CASSYQGRTGYGYTF. The CDR3 DNA is TGTGCCAGCAGTTATCAGGGGCGGACAGGCTATGGCTACACCTTC.

J is TRBJ2-3 and V is TRBV4-2; TRBD1 might be the D (6 bases). V was shortened by 0 bases and J by 0 bases, with 16 bases between the two germline ends. CDR1 and CDR2 (germline): LGHNA, YNFKEQ. The CDR3 has 18 amino acids. The CDR3 protein is CASSQDALQGLSTDTQYF. The CDR3 bases are TGTGCCAGCAGCCAAGACGCCTTACAGGGATTAAGCACAGATACGCAGTATTTT.

This clone has just a few counts. The chain carries TRBV11-1 and TRBJ2-3; a possible D gene is TRBD1 (6 bases). The CDR3 runs to 14 residues. Germline-derived CDR1 and CDR2 are SGHAT and FQDESV (reference sequence). The V and J ends lost 5 bases and 3 bases respectively, with 12 bases between them. CDR3 amino acids: CASSPGQRTDTQYF. The DNA for the CDR3 is TGTGCCAGCAGCCCAGGACAGAGAACAGATACGCAGTATTTT.

The chain employs TRBV6-6 and TRBJ1-2; a possible D gene is TRBD1 (5 bases). V gave up 6 bases and J gave up 4 bases, with 18 bases separating them. Germline-derived CDR1 and CDR2 are MNHNY and SVGAGI (reference sequence). The CDR3 is made up of 15 amino acids. The DNA for the CDR3 is TGTGCCAGCAGGGTGGGGACTACGACAGCCTATGGCTACACCTTC. Its protein product is CASRVGTTTAYGYTF.

The chain couples TRBV5-1 to TRBJ2-3; 8 bases map to TRBD1. The CDR3 loop spans 16 amino acids. The germline gives CDR1 SGHRS, CDR2 YFSETQ. The J segment lost 1 base and the V segment lost 3 bases, leaving 7 bases of the junction unmatched. CDR3 protein: CASSSDGQGGTDTQYF. CDR3 DNA: TGCGCCAGCAGCTCGGACGGACAGGGTGGCACAGATACGCAGTATTTT.

As for this clone: Other nucleotide sequences in the sample specify the same CDR3. The V call is TRBV5-1, the J call TRBJ2-3, with 8 nucleotides matching TRBD1. The CDR3 has 14 residues. Trimming at V came to 4 bases and at J to 6 bases, leaving 7 bases not matched to a gene. CDR1 is SGHRS and CDR2 is YFSETQ in the germline V gene. The CDR3 spells CASSPGQGPDTQYF. Written as DNA, the CDR3 is TGCGCCAGCAGCCCCGGACAGGGTCCGGATACGCAGTATTTT. Variable domain in full (rest from reference TRBV5-1 and TRBJ2-3): KAGVTQTPRYLIKTRGQQVTLSCSPISGHRSVSWYQQTPGQGLQFLFEYFSETQRNKGNFPGRFSGRQFSNSRSEMNVSTLELGDSALYLCASSPGQGPDTQYFGPGTRLTVL.

The V and J genes are TRBV29-1 and TRBJ2-3; TRBD1 agrees at 8 bases. Looked up from germline, CDR1 is SQVTM and CDR2 is ANQGSEA. The CDR3 is 13 amino acids. V lost 5 bases to trimming and J lost 4 bases; unmatched junction nucleotides: 5. The CDR3, as DNA: TGCAGCGTTTTAGGACAGGGCCCAGATACGCAGTATTTT. Residues: CSVLGQGPDTQYF.

V gene TRBV15 combines with J gene TRBJ2-5; 9 bases fit TRBD2. Germline V gene sequence: CDR1 LNHNV, CDR2 YYDKDF (reference sequence). The V and J ends lost 5 bases and 1 base, in that order; junction bases with no gene match: 11. The CDR3 length is 17 residues. Here the CDR3 DNA reads TGTGCCACCAGCGGGGGGGGGCTAGCGGGGAGCCAAGAGACCCAGTACTTC. This translates into CATSGGGLAGSQETQYF.

The rearrangement links TRBV28 to TRBJ2-6; 8 nucleotides match TRBD1. The CDR3 contains 18 residues. The V gene end was trimmed by 6 bases and the J gene end by 1 base; junction bases not matched to a gene: 11. From germline, CDR1 is MDHEN and CDR2 SYDVKM. The CDR3: CASRRSGTGLSGANVLTF. The CDR3 DNA reads TGTGCCAGCAGGCGATCCGGGACAGGTCTATCTGGGGCCAACGTCCTGACTTTC.

The V gene is TRBV5-6, the J gene TRBJ1-1; D uncertain. The germline gives CDR1 SGHDT, CDR2 YYEEEE. Between the trimmed V and J ends, which lost 0 bases and 2 bases, there was a span of 8 bases. The CDR3 length is 14 residues. The CDR3 region is CASSLGFTNTEAFF. The CDR3 coding sequence is TGTGCCAGCAGCTTGGGGTTCACCAACACTGAAGCTTTCTTT.

V usage is TRBV5-1 and J usage is TRBJ1-2, with D hard to call. Germline V gene sequence: CDR1 SGHRS, CDR2 YFSETQ. The length of the CDR3 is 17 residues. V gave up 4 bases and J gave up 7 bases, with 26 bases separating them. CDR3 bases: TGCGCCAGCAGCGCAACCGTTGACGGTCCGCCTGTTTTTGGCTACACCTTC. Its protein is CASSATVDGPPVFGYTF.

This chain joins TRBV12-5 and TRBJ1-5; the match to TRBD1 covers 8 bases. The CDR3 runs 14 residues. Trimming at V came to 1 base and at J to 6 bases, leaving 2 bases not matched to a gene. CDR1 LGHNT and CDR2 FRNRAP come from the germline V gene. CDR3 sequence reads: CASGLGQGTQPQHF. CDR3 DNA sequence: TGTGCTAGTGGTTTGGGACAGGGGACTCAGCCCCAGCATTTT.

The rearrangement joins TRBV4-1 to TRBJ1-2; D is undetermined. V gave up 3 bases and J gave up 1 base, with 6 bases separating them. Germline V gene lookup returns CDR1 MGHRA and CDR2 YSYEKL. The CDR3 totals 13 residues. The CDR3 reads CASSHGDNYGYTF. Here the CDR3 DNA reads TGCGCCAGCAGCCATGGGGATAACTATGGCTACACCTTC.

The chain recombines TRBV6-5 with TRBJ1-1; the D gene is possibly TRBD1 (6 bases). Germline V lookup: CDR1 MNHEY, CDR2 SVGAGI. The V gene lost 2 bases and the J gene lost 1 base, with 11 bases spanning the gap. CDR3 length: 15 residues. The chain's CDR3 is CASSYPGAPNTEAFF. The CDR3 DNA follows: TGTGCCAGCAGTTACCCGGGGGCGCCGAACACTGAAGCTTTCTTT.

The CDR3 sequence is CASSLEQGSGVQYF. The CDR3 DNA reads TGCGCCAGCAGCTTGGAACAGGGTTCTGGAGTGCAGTACTTC. The gene calls are TRBV5-1 and TRBJ2-7, with D perhaps TRBD1 (6 bases). This CDR3 is built from 14 residues. The germline V gene encodes CDR1 SGHRS and CDR2 YFSETQ. Trimming took 0 bases from V and 9 from J, leaving 16 bases between them.

The rearrangement joins TRBV5-1 to TRBJ1-1; D gene ambiguous. The germline gives CDR1 SGHRS, CDR2 YFSETQ. V lost 5 bases to trimming and J lost 1 base, with 9 bases between them. The CDR3 is 13 amino acids. CDR3 sequence (DNA): TGCGCCAGCAGACGAAACGAGAACACTGAAGCTTTCTTT. It is translated as CASRRNENTEAFF. The variable domain in full, completed from reference TRBV5-1 and TRBJ1-1, reads KAGVTQTPRYLIKTRGQQVTLSCSPISGHRSVSWYQQTPGQGLQFLFEYFSETQRNKGNFPGRFSGRQFSNSRSEMNVSTLELGDSALYLCASRRNENTEAFFGQGTRLTVV.

Written as DNA, the CDR3 is TGTGCCAGCAGCTGGCAAAACAAAGACACTGAAGCTTTCTTT. As protein: CASSWQNKDTEAFF. The chain is built from TRBV5-4 and TRBJ1-1; D gene uncertain. The V and J ends lost 3 bases and 3 bases respectively, with 12 bases between them. The CDR3 has 14 amino acids. Per the germline V gene, CDR1 is SGHNT and CDR2 is YYREEE (reference sequence).

This clone came up many times. The V gene is TRBV7-2, the J gene TRBJ1-2, with D tentatively TRBD1 (5 bases). CDR1 is SGHTA and CDR2 is FQGNSA in the germline V gene. V lost 5 bases and J lost 0, with 13 bases in between. The length of the CDR3 is 15 residues. This CDR3 is CASSPTGRANYGYTF. DNA of the CDR3: TGTGCCAGCAGCCCCACGGGGCGAGCTAACTATGGCTACACCTTC. The whole variable domain, remainder taken from reference TRBV7-2 and TRBJ1-2, is GAGVSQSPSNKVTEKGKDVELRCDPISGHTALYWYRQSLGQGLEFLIYFQGNSAPDKSGLPSDRFSAERTGGSVSTLTIQRTQQEDSAVYLCASSPTGRANYGYTFGSGTRLTVV.

This clone has only a few counts. The chain couples TRBV29-1 to TRBJ2-7, with D perhaps TRBD2 (5 bases). The germline V and J ends were trimmed by 4 bases and 7 bases, with 17 bases remaining between them. The CDR3 contains 13 residues. Germline V gene data show CDR1 as SQVTM and CDR2 as ANQGSEA. The CDR3 nucleotides read TGCAGCGTTGTTTTCGGGATCGGATGGGAGCAGTACTTC. It specifies CSVVFGIGWEQYF.

The chain recombines TRBV7-8 with TRBJ2-7, with D possibly TRBD2 on 5 matching bases. The CDR3 sequence is 13 residues long. The V gene lost 3 bases and the J gene lost 3 bases, with 9 bases spanning the gap. Per the germline V gene, CDR1 is SGHVS and CDR2 is FQNEAQ. This CDR3 is CASSFTRDYEQYF. DNA of the CDR3: TGTGCCAGCAGCTTCACCCGGGACTACGAGCAGTACTTC.

This clone was found once. The J gene is TRBJ1-3, the V gene TRBV5-1, with D perhaps matching TRBD1 (5 bases). CDR1 is SGHRS, CDR2 YFSETQ, per germline. The germline V and J ends were trimmed by 1 base and 2 bases, with 7 bases remaining between them. CDR3 size: 14 residues. The CDR3 reads CASSLTGAGNTIYF. The CDR3 DNA reads TGCGCCAGCAGCTTGACAGGAGCTGGAAACACCATATATTTT.

The genes are TRBV27 and TRBJ1-5; possible D gene TRBD1, 6 bases. CDR1 MNHEY and CDR2 SMNVEV come from the germline V gene (reference sequence). V lost 2 bases and J 1 base, leaving 15 bases between the germline ends. This CDR3 has 17 residues. The CDR3 here is CASSLGRGPKSNQPQHF. CDR3 nucleotide sequence: TGTGCCAGCAGTTTAGGGCGGGGGCCGAAGAGCAATCAGCCCCAGCATTTT.

This clone was picked up one time. The chain uses TRBV5-5 and TRBJ1-5; the D gene is possibly TRBD1 (5 bases). Germline CDR1 and CDR2: SGHKS and YYEKEE (reference sequence). Between the trimmed V and J ends, which lost 4 bases and 5 bases, there was a span of 10 bases. The CDR3 is 13 residues long. The CDR3 nucleotides read TGTGCCAGCAGCCAGGGACCCCATCAGCCCCAGCATTTT. Its protein is CASSQGPHQPQHF.

V is TRBV29-1 and J is TRBJ1-1, with TRBD1 identical over 7 bases. V gave up 7 bases and J gave up 0 bases; unmatched junction bases: 8. The length of the CDR3 is 14 residues. Germline CDR1 is SQVTM and CDR2 is ANQGSEA. CDR3 region: CSAVGDSMNTEAFF. The CDR3 DNA reads TGCAGCGCCGTTGGGGACAGCATGAACACTGAAGCTTTCTTT.

V usage is TRBV14 and J usage is TRBJ2-4; D remains unclear. Between the trimmed V and J ends, which lost 3 bases and 8 bases, there was a span of 5 bases. Germline V gives CDR1 SGHDN, CDR2 FVKESK. The CDR3 spans 11 residues. CDR3 amino acids: CASSQYDIQYF. The CDR3 DNA reads as TGTGCCAGCAGCCAGTATGACATTCAGTACTTC. The full variable domain, its missing parts supplied by reference TRBV14 and TRBJ2-4, is EAGVTQFPSHSVIEKGQTVTLRCDPISGHDNLYWYRRVMGKEIKFLLHFVKESKQDESGMPNNRFLAERTGGTYSTLKVQPAELEDSGVYFCASSQYDIQYFGAGTRLSVL.

This clone was counted only a few times. The chain carries TRBV29-1 and TRBJ2-3, with TRBD2 matching 10 bases. There are 15 residues in the CDR3. In germline, CDR1 is SQVTM, CDR2 ANQGSEA. V was clipped by 1 base and J by 5 bases; unmatched bases: 6. CDR3 residues: CSVEAILAGEDTQYF. In DNA form, the CDR3 reads TGCAGCGTTGAAGCTATCCTAGCGGGGGAAGATACGCAGTATTTT.